The next 12 T cell receptor beta chains were all read from a single sample in a study of cytomegalovirus exposure and HLA in healthy donors (dated by TCRdb to about 2017). Library construction relied on the immunoSEQ multiplex PCR assay. For the multiplex PCR, a mixture combining 60 forward primers for TCR Vbeta segments and 13 reverse primers for TCR Jbeta segments was used. TCRdb retrieved this table from immuneACCESS and kept in-frame rearrangements only. Not all clones are present; in checked studies, unresolved V genes account for under half, and no reason is known for the remainder. This sample is represented by roughly 150,000 clones; roughly 78% of them were singletons. Roughly 6.8% of the sample rests with the top ten. The sequenced sample consisted of PBMCs. Receptors were obtained from a man in his forties or fifties in good health and CMV-seropositive.

The chain employs TRBV2 and TRBJ1-1, with 7 bases identical to TRBD1. Trimming at V came to 6 bases and at J to 4 bases, leaving 8 bases not matched to a gene. This CDR3 has 14 amino acids. The germline CDR1 and CDR2 sequences are SNHLY and FYNNEI. The DNA for the CDR3 is TGTGCCAGCAGGACGACAGGGTCCAGCACTGAAGCTTTCTTT. Protein sequence: CASRTTGSSTEAFF.

In this sample, this clone turned up a few times. This chain links TRBV7-9 with TRBJ2-2, with D unresolved. Germline assignment: CDR1 SEHNR and CDR2 FQNEAQ (reference sequence). The CDR3 spans 13 residues. The germline V and J ends were trimmed by 3 bases and 3 bases, with 5 bases remaining between them. The CDR3, as DNA: TGTGCCAGCAGCTTTTATGACACCGGGGAGCTGTTTTTT. Protein product: CASSFYDTGELFF.

This clone was observed a handful of times. The V gene is TRBV5-4, the J gene TRBJ2-1; TRBD1 agrees at 7 bases. This CDR3 is 13 amino acids long. With V trimmed by 5 bases and J by 8 bases, 7 bases remained unmatched. Per the germline V gene, CDR1 is SGHNT and CDR2 is YYREEE (reference sequence). The CDR3 DNA is TGTGCCAGCAGGGGACAGTCTAGGTATGAGCAGTTCTTC. Amino acid sequence: CASRGQSRYEQFF.

The chain employs TRBV10-3 and TRBJ2-2; weak D call: TRBD2 (7 bases). Looked up from germline, CDR1 is ENHRY and CDR2 is SYGVKD. Deletions cut 8 bases from V and 0 bases from J, with 19 bases between. There are 17 residues in the CDR3. This CDR3 is CAIGPERGGSNTGELFF. CDR3 nucleotide sequence: TGTGCCATCGGCCCCGAGCGCGGGGGCTCGAACACCGGGGAGCTGTTTTTT.

The chain is built from TRBV19 and TRBJ2-1; D perhaps matches TRBD2 (6 bases). This CDR3 has 13 amino acids. Trimming took off 7 bases at V and 9 bases at J, with 16 bases between the two ends. Per germline, CDR1 LNHDA and CDR2 SQIVND (reference sequence). CDR3 region: CASTAMGGGEQFF. The CDR3 nucleotides are TGTGCCAGTACCGCAATGGGGGGAGGTGAGCAGTTCTTC.

This clone was observed a handful of times. This rearrangement joins TRBV9 to TRBJ2-7, with 11 bases matching TRBD1. The J segment lost 0 bases and the V segment lost 1 base, leaving 3 bases of the junction unmatched. CDR1 and CDR2 (germline): SGDLS, YYNGEE. CDR3 length equals 16 residues. The CDR3 sequence is CASSVSGTGGSYEQYF. CDR3 DNA: TGTGCCAGCAGCGTAAGTGGGACAGGGGGCTCCTACGAGCAGTACTTC. The variable domain in full, with the rest retrieved from reference TRBV9 and TRBJ2-7, is DSGVTQTPKHLITATGQRVTLRCSPRSGDLSVYWYQQSLDQGLQFLIQYYNGEERAKGNILERFSAQQFPDLHSELNLSSLELGDSALYFCASSVSGTGGSYEQYFGPGTRLTVT.

This clone was seen once. The chain joins TRBV18 to TRBJ2-7; a weak D match, TRBD2 (5 bases). V lost 3 bases and J 2 bases, leaving 14 bases between the germline ends. Germline V lookup: CDR1 KGHSH, CDR2 LQKENI. The CDR3 consists of 15 residues. The CDR3 nucleotides read TGTGCCAGCTCACCTTCGGGATTCCCAACCTACGAGCAGTACTTC. It codes for CASSPSGFPTYEQYF.

The gene calls are TRBV19 and TRBJ2-7; 12 nucleotides match TRBD2. The length of the CDR3 is 15 residues. CDR1 LNHDA and CDR2 SQIVND come from the germline V gene (reference sequence). Losses at the gene ends were 2 bases for V and 2 bases for J; bases not matched to a gene: 1. The CDR3 DNA reads as TGTGCCAGTAGTATATCTAGCGGGAGGGCCTACGAGCAGTACTTC. Translating it yields CASSISSGRAYEQYF.

This chain connects TRBV25-1 to TRBJ2-7; D possibly corresponds to TRBD1 (6 bases). The CDR3 consists of 12 residues. Germline values: CDR1 MGHDK, CDR2 SYGVNS. The germline V and J ends were trimmed by 11 bases and 4 bases, with 15 bases remaining between them. CDR3 region: CAARDMLYEQYF. The CDR3 DNA sequence: TGTGCCGCTCGGGACATGTTATACGAGCAGTACTTC.

The chain has TRBV10-3 and TRBJ2-7; D ambiguous. CDR3 length equals 17 residues. The V gene's germline CDR1 is ENHRY and CDR2 SYGVKD. V was shortened by 0 bases and J by 3 bases, with 18 bases between the two germline ends. The CDR3 region is CAISESLIGGSVYEQYF. CDR3 nucleotide sequence: TGTGCCATCAGTGAGTCTCTAATTGGTGGCAGCGTCTACGAGCAGTACTTC.

This clone showed up just a few times. The genes are TRBV6-6 and TRBJ1-1; no clear D. There are 15 residues in the CDR3. Germline-derived CDR1 and CDR2 are MNHNY and SVGAGI (reference sequence). Trimming shortened V by 0 bases and J by 0 bases, and 8 bases separated the two germline ends. In DNA, the CDR3 is TGTGCCAGCAGTTACTCGTTCACTATGAACACTGAAGCTTTCTTT. It specifies CASSYSFTMNTEAFF.

This clone was counted once. The chain is built from TRBV27 and TRBJ2-3; the match to TRBD1 covers 8 bases. Trimming took 5 bases from V and 2 from J; bases not matched to a gene: 9. The CDR3 sequence is 16 residues long. The germline CDR1 and CDR2 sequences are MNHEY and SMNVEV (reference sequence). The CDR3 here is CASSPRTGTITDTQYF. CDR3 DNA: TGTGCCAGCAGTCCCCGGACAGGGACCATCACAGATACGCAGTATTTT.